Following are 10 T cell receptor beta chains from one sample sequenced in a study of T cells in localized non-small cell lung cancer. Sequenced by immunoSEQ multiplex PCR; TCRdb stores in-frame clones only, minus some. The sample comprises around 25,000 clones, about 90% of which are singletons, and 5.8% rests with the top ten. Sequencing was performed on peripheral blood, taken before any cancer treatment. The receptors shown here come from a male donor older than 55 with stage II squamous cell lung carcinoma.

The chain has TRBV5-4 and TRBJ1-2, with 8 nucleotides matching TRBD1. The germline gives CDR1 SGHNT, CDR2 YYREEE (reference sequence). The CDR3 extends over 13 amino acids. The V gene end was trimmed by 3 bases and the J gene end by 8 bases; junction bases not matched to a gene: 6. CDR3 DNA sequence: TGTGCCAGCAGCTCGGACAGGGTTGGAGGCTACACCTTC. Translated, it gives CASSSDRVGGYTF.

The chain carries TRBV2 and TRBJ1-1, with D hard to call. The CDR3 has 11 residues. The germline V gene encodes CDR1 SNHLY and CDR2 FYNNEI. Trimming removed 5 bases at V and 7 bases at J, with 8 bases between. As DNA, the CDR3 is TGTGCCAGCAGTAGGACGGGTGAAGCTTTCTTT. Translating gives CASSRTGEAFF.

The V and J genes are TRBV2 and TRBJ1-6; D possibly corresponds to TRBD1 (6 bases). CDR1 and CDR2 from the germline V gene are SNHLY and FYNNEI. Trimming removed 1 base from V and 5 bases from J, with 15 bases in between. The CDR3 is 17 amino acids. The CDR3 DNA sequence: TGTGCCAGCAGTGAAGGGCCTGGGGGGGCCGATAATTCACCCCTCCACTTT. Its protein is CASSEGPGGADNSPLHF.

The chain carries TRBV7-9 and TRBJ2-1, with 10 bases identical to TRBD2. The CDR3 is made up of 17 amino acids. V was clipped by 1 base and J by 10 bases; unmatched bases: 13. CDR1 is SEHNR and CDR2 is FQNEAQ in the germline V gene (reference sequence). DNA for the CDR3: TGTGCCAGCAGCTTAGAGGGTAGCGGGAGGCCGAGTCGGGAGCAGTTCTTC. This gives the protein CASSLEGSGRPSREQFF.

The chain uses TRBV20-1 and TRBJ2-7; D is possibly TRBD1 (6 bases). V lost 4 bases and J lost 3, with 7 bases in between. CDR1 is DFQATT and CDR2 is SNEGSKA in the germline V gene (reference sequence). The CDR3 is made up of 11 amino acids. CDR3 nucleotide sequence: TGCAGTGCTAACAGGGACTACGAGCAGTACTTC. This gives the protein CSANRDYEQYF.

V usage is TRBV5-1 and J usage is TRBJ2-7; weak D call: TRBD1 (6 bases). This CDR3 is 14 amino acids long. Germline V gene sequence: CDR1 SGHRS, CDR2 YFSETQ. V gave up 3 bases and J gave up 1 base, with 11 bases separating them. CDR3 region: CASSSETGSYEQYF. In DNA, the CDR3 is TGCGCCAGCAGCTCGGAAACAGGGTCCTACGAGCAGTACTTC.

The V and J genes are TRBV6-5 and TRBJ2-3; D unclear. This CDR3 contains 13 residues. V was shortened by 2 bases and J by 1 base, with 4 bases between the two germline ends. Looked up from germline, CDR1 is MNHEY and CDR2 is SVGAGI. The CDR3 reads CASSYPGTDTQYF. As DNA, the CDR3 is TGTGCCAGCAGTTACCCGGGCACAGATACGCAGTATTTT.

This chain connects TRBV6-1 to TRBJ1-1; a weak D match, TRBD1 (6 bases). V lost 4 bases, J lost 5 bases, and 14 bases lay in between. The CDR3 contains 14 residues. The V gene's germline CDR1 is MNHNS and CDR2 SASEGT. CDR3 nucleotides: TGTGCCAGCAGTGTGCAGGGGTCGGGGACTGAAGCTTTCTTT. Its translation: CASSVQGSGTEAFF.

This sequence joins TRBV19 and TRBJ1-2; 8 bases fit TRBD1. CDR1 and CDR2 from the germline V gene are LNHDA and SQIVND (reference sequence). V dropped 5 bases and J dropped 8; count of bases not matched to a gene: 7. This CDR3 spans 13 amino acids. DNA of the CDR3: TGTGCCAGTAGTCTGACAGGGGCAGGCGGCTACACCTTC. This encodes CASSLTGAGGYTF.

This clone has more than one count but fewer than ten. This chain uses TRBV9 with TRBJ2-2; 9 bases fit TRBD1. Germline trimming cut 4 bases from V and 5 bases from J; bases unmatched to any gene: 9. Germline-derived CDR1 and CDR2 are SGDLS and YYNGEE. The CDR3 is made up of 16 amino acids. For the CDR3, the DNA is TGTGCCAGCAGCCTGTGGGGGACAGGGCTTACCGGGGAGCTGTTTTTT. It translates to CASSLWGTGLTGELFF. The full variable domain, rest sourced from reference TRBV9 and TRBJ2-2, is DSGVTQTPKHLITATGQRVTLRCSPRSGDLSVYWYQQSLDQGLQFLIQYYNGEERAKGNILERFSAQQFPDLHSELNLSSLELGDSALYFCASSLWGTGLTGELFFGEGSRLTVL.